The rows below give T cell receptor beta chains drawn from one sample of a study of T cell changes during pregnancy in multiple sclerosis. TCRdb's table, derived via immunoSEQ multiplex PCR, lists solely in-frame clones and lacks some. Among fewer than 140,000 clones, roughly 92% were seen once, and the ten largest hold approximately 1.6%. Specimen: peripheral blood, collected after pregnancy. The source of these receptors is a female donor with multiple sclerosis, enrolled in a pregnancy study. Both conserved end residues are part of each CDR3. Fields, in order: CDR3 length, clone size, V gene, D gene, J gene, CDR3 protein, CDR3 DNA. A D gene is named only where the DNA matches it firmly. Some rows have no size entry. The others give once, few or many, or a class for an expanded clone.

CDR3 length: 15; clone size: NA; V gene: TRBV29-1; D gene: TRBD1; J gene: TRBJ2-2; CDR3 protein: CSVVTGGRNTGELFF; CDR3 DNA: TGCAGCGTTGTTACAGGGGGCCGGAACACCGGGGAGCTGTTTTTT
CDR3 length: 18; clone size: NA; V gene: TRBV14; D gene: TRBD2; J gene: TRBJ2-1; CDR3 protein: CASSQGLLAGGRMDEQFF; CDR3 DNA: TGTGCCAGCAGCCAAGGTTTACTAGCGGGGGGGCGGATGGATGAGCAGTTCTTC
CDR3 length: 18; clone size: NA; V gene: TRBV6-1; D gene: NA; J gene: TRBJ1-4; CDR3 protein: CASSEHPAGGGSGEKLFF; CDR3 DNA: TGTGCCAGCAGTGAACACCCAGCCGGTGGAGGGTCTGGTGAAAAACTGTTTTTT
CDR3 length: 19; clone size: once; V gene: TRBV5-1; D gene: TRBD2; J gene: TRBJ2-5; CDR3 protein: CASSSITGPSGLGRETQYF; CDR3 DNA: TGCGCCAGCAGCTCTATAACTGGGCCTAGCGGGCTGGGAAGGGAGACCCAGTACTTC
CDR3 length: 13; clone size: NA; V gene: TRBV28; D gene: NA; J gene: TRBJ2-7; CDR3 protein: CASSLDIIYEQYF; CDR3 DNA: TGTGCCAGCAGTTTGGACATAATATACGAGCAGTACTTC
CDR3 length: 15; clone size: NA; V gene: TRBV5-1; D gene: NA; J gene: TRBJ2-2; CDR3 protein: CASSNRGAGTGELFF; CDR3 DNA: TGCGCCAGCAGCAACCGGGGGGCAGGCACCGGGGAGCTGTTTTTT
CDR3 length: 18; clone size: NA; V gene: TRBV7-8; D gene: NA; J gene: TRBJ1-1; CDR3 protein: CASSYTVNPQGWNTEAFF; CDR3 DNA: TGTGCCAGCAGCTACACAGTTAACCCCCAAGGTTGGAACACTGAAGCTTTCTTT
CDR3 length: 12; clone size: NA; V gene: TRBV21-1; D gene: NA; J gene: TRBJ2-7; CDR3 protein: CASSPPGLAQYF; CDR3 DNA: TGTGCCAGCAGCCCTCCGGGACTAGCGCAGTACTTC
CDR3 length: 19; clone size: NA; V gene: TRBV7-2; D gene: TRBD2; J gene: TRBJ2-1; CDR3 protein: CASDPGLAGGLPHYNEQFF; CDR3 DNA: TGTGCCAGCGATCCGGGACTAGCGGGAGGACTCCCACATTACAATGAGCAGTTCTTC
CDR3 length: 13; clone size: NA; V gene: TRBV19; D gene: NA; J gene: TRBJ2-1; CDR3 protein: CASSSQGPNEQFF; CDR3 DNA: TGTGCCAGTAGTAGTCAGGGCCCCAATGAGCAGTTCTTC
CDR3 length: 18; clone size: NA; V gene: TRBV18; D gene: TRBD2; J gene: TRBJ2-7; CDR3 protein: CASSPSPGGPGGAYEQYF; CDR3 DNA: TGTGCCAGCTCACCAAGCCCGGGAGGGCCTGGGGGGGCCTACGAGCAGTACTTC
CDR3 length: 13; clone size: NA; V gene: TRBV2; D gene: NA; J gene: TRBJ1-1; CDR3 protein: CASSVGGGREAFF; CDR3 DNA: TGTGCCAGCAGTGTAGGGGGGGGGCGTGAAGCTTTCTTT
CDR3 length: 15; clone size: once; V gene: TRBV5-4; D gene: NA; J gene: TRBJ2-1; CDR3 protein: CASSPYAQWGGEQFF; CDR3 DNA: TGTGCCAGCAGCCCCTACGCACAATGGGGAGGTGAGCAGTTCTTC
CDR3 length: 13; clone size: NA; V gene: TRBV13; D gene: NA; J gene: TRBJ1-3; CDR3 protein: CASSLRVGNTIYF; CDR3 DNA: TGTGCCAGCAGCTTGCGGGTTGGAAACACCATATATTTT
CDR3 length: 15; clone size: NA; V gene: TRBV5-4; D gene: NA; J gene: TRBJ2-1; CDR3 protein: CASSQEGLLYNEQFF; CDR3 DNA: TGTGCCAGCAGCCAAGAGGGACTTCTCTACAATGAGCAGTTCTTC
CDR3 length: 15; clone size: NA; V gene: TRBV9; D gene: TRBD2; J gene: TRBJ2-7; CDR3 protein: CASSVGSGGPHEQYF; CDR3 DNA: TGTGCCAGCAGCGTAGGATCGGGGGGGCCTCACGAGCAGTACTTC
CDR3 length: 15; clone size: NA; V gene: TRBV5-6; D gene: TRBD1; J gene: TRBJ1-1; CDR3 protein: CASSIGQGARTEAFF; CDR3 DNA: TGTGCCAGCAGCATCGGACAGGGGGCTCGTACTGAAGCTTTCTTT
CDR3 length: 13; clone size: NA; V gene: TRBV30; D gene: NA; J gene: TRBJ2-1; CDR3 protein: CAWTRDGYNEQFF; CDR3 DNA: TGTGCCTGGACGCGGGACGGTTACAATGAGCAGTTCTTC
CDR3 length: 16; clone size: NA; V gene: TRBV27; D gene: NA; J gene: TRBJ1-1; CDR3 protein: CASSLKGSPLNTEAFF; CDR3 DNA: TGTGCCAGCAGTTTAAAAGGGAGTCCGCTGAACACTGAAGCTTTCTTT
CDR3 length: 15; clone size: NA; V gene: TRBV9; D gene: TRBD2; J gene: TRBJ2-7; CDR3 protein: CASSVGTSGAYEQYF; CDR3 DNA: TGTGCCAGCAGCGTAGGGACTAGCGGGGCGTACGAGCAGTACTTC
CDR3 length: 15; clone size: NA; V gene: TRBV10-3; D gene: TRBD1; J gene: TRBJ2-5; CDR3 protein: CAISPGVGGRETQYF; CDR3 DNA: TGTGCCATCAGCCCCGGGGTAGGGGGCCGGGAGACCCAGTACTTC
CDR3 length: 16; clone size: NA; V gene: TRBV9; D gene: NA; J gene: TRBJ1-6; CDR3 protein: CASSALDSSYNSPLHF; CDR3 DNA: TGTGCCAGCAGCGCCCTAGACAGCTCCTATAATTCACCCCTCCACTTT
CDR3 length: 13; clone size: NA; V gene: TRBV30; D gene: NA; J gene: TRBJ1-4; CDR3 protein: CAWSVPGNGKLFF; CDR3 DNA: TGTGCCTGGAGTGTACCGGGAAATGGAAAACTGTTTTTT
CDR3 length: 14; clone size: NA; V gene: TRBV18; D gene: NA; J gene: TRBJ1-1; CDR3 protein: CASSPGAGNTEAFF; CDR3 DNA: TGTGCCAGCTCACCTGGGGCTGGGAACACTGAAGCTTTCTTT
CDR3 length: 19; clone size: NA; V gene: TRBV5-1; D gene: TRBD2; J gene: TRBJ2-1; CDR3 protein: CASSLEGLAGEPSKNEQFF; CDR3 DNA: TGCGCCAGCAGCTTGGAGGGACTAGCGGGAGAGCCCAGTAAAAATGAGCAGTTCTTC
CDR3 length: 15; clone size: NA; V gene: TRBV9; D gene: TRBD2; J gene: TRBJ2-3; CDR3 protein: CASSPSGVSTDTQYF; CDR3 DNA: TGTGCCAGCAGCCCGAGCGGGGTTAGCACAGATACGCAGTATTTT
CDR3 length: 15; clone size: NA; V gene: TRBV2; D gene: NA; J gene: TRBJ2-1; CDR3 protein: CASSEALGSYNEQFF; CDR3 DNA: TGTGCCAGCAGTGAAGCACTCGGCTCCTACAATGAGCAGTTCTTC
CDR3 length: 14; clone size: NA; V gene: TRBV5-8; D gene: NA; J gene: TRBJ2-3; CDR3 protein: CASNQGRSTDTQYF; CDR3 DNA: TGTGCCAGCAACCAGGGCCGTAGCACAGATACGCAGTATTTT
CDR3 length: 15; clone size: NA; V gene: TRBV5-4; D gene: TRBD2; J gene: TRBJ2-5; CDR3 protein: CASSFTAGAEETQYF; CDR3 DNA: TGTGCCAGCAGCTTTACAGCGGGGGCGGAAGAGACCCAGTACTTC
CDR3 length: 13; clone size: NA; V gene: TRBV27; D gene: NA; J gene: TRBJ1-1; CDR3 protein: CASSFDRNTEAFF; CDR3 DNA: TGTGCCAGCAGTTTTGACAGGAACACTGAAGCTTTCTTT
CDR3 length: 15; clone size: NA; V gene: TRBV30; D gene: TRBD1; J gene: TRBJ1-6; CDR3 protein: CAWVPPDRANSPLHF; CDR3 DNA: TGTGCCTGGGTGCCCCCGGACAGGGCAAATTCACCCCTCCACTTT
CDR3 length: 15; clone size: NA; V gene: TRBV7-9; D gene: TRBD1; J gene: TRBJ2-7; CDR3 protein: CASSTRTGTSYEQYF; CDR3 DNA: TGTGCCAGCAGCACGCGGACAGGGACATCCTACGAGCAGTACTTC
CDR3 length: 12; clone size: NA; V gene: TRBV19; D gene: TRBD1; J gene: TRBJ2-1; CDR3 protein: CASTAGGYEQFF; CDR3 DNA: TGTGCCAGTACCGCAGGGGGATATGAGCAGTTCTTC
CDR3 length: 15; clone size: NA; V gene: TRBV27; D gene: TRBD1; J gene: TRBJ2-2; CDR3 protein: CASSLGQVPTGELFF; CDR3 DNA: TGTGCCAGCAGTCTCGGACAGGTACCCACCGGGGAGCTGTTTTTT
CDR3 length: 13; clone size: once; V gene: TRBV6-1; D gene: NA; J gene: TRBJ1-4; CDR3 protein: CASSGTAFGKLFF; CDR3 DNA: TGTGCCAGCAGTGGGACAGCCTTTGGGAAACTGTTTTTT
CDR3 length: 15; clone size: once; V gene: TRBV5-1; D gene: NA; J gene: TRBJ1-4; CDR3 protein: CASSSGGATNEKLFF; CDR3 DNA: TGCGCCAGCAGCTCGGGCGGGGCAACTAATGAAAAACTGTTTTTT
CDR3 length: 14; clone size: NA; V gene: TRBV7-3; D gene: TRBD2; J gene: TRBJ2-5; CDR3 protein: CASQEGLAQETQYF; CDR3 DNA: TGTGCCTCCCAGGAGGGACTAGCCCAAGAGACCCAGTACTTC
CDR3 length: 13; clone size: NA; V gene: TRBV18; D gene: NA; J gene: TRBJ2-5; CDR3 protein: CASSPGTQETQYF; CDR3 DNA: TGTGCCAGCTCACCGGGCACACAAGAGACCCAGTACTTC
CDR3 length: 14; clone size: NA; V gene: TRBV2; D gene: NA; J gene: TRBJ1-5; CDR3 protein: CASRGAYSNQPQHF; CDR3 DNA: TGTGCCAGCAGGGGCGCGTATAGCAATCAGCCCCAGCATTTT
CDR3 length: 16; clone size: NA; V gene: TRBV28; D gene: TRBD1; J gene: TRBJ1-1; CDR3 protein: CASSIGGMTFDTEAFF; CDR3 DNA: TGTGCCAGCAGTATAGGGGGCATGACTTTTGACACTGAAGCTTTCTTT
CDR3 length: 14; clone size: NA; V gene: TRBV28; D gene: NA; J gene: TRBJ2-1; CDR3 protein: CASSFLGGRNEQFF; CDR3 DNA: TGTGCCAGCAGTTTTTTGGGGGGACGCAATGAGCAGTTCTTC
CDR3 length: 17; clone size: NA; V gene: TRBV27; D gene: TRBD2; J gene: TRBJ2-2; CDR3 protein: CASSLGLGLVNTGELFF; CDR3 DNA: TGTGCCAGCAGTTTAGGCCTCGGACTAGTAAACACCGGGGAGCTGTTTTTT
CDR3 length: 14; clone size: NA; V gene: TRBV7-3; D gene: NA; J gene: TRBJ1-2; CDR3 protein: CASSPSGRFYGYTF; CDR3 DNA: TGTGCCAGCAGCCCAAGCGGACGATTCTATGGCTACACCTTC
CDR3 length: 14; clone size: once; V gene: TRBV6-1; D gene: NA; J gene: TRBJ1-2; CDR3 protein: CASSATGSSYGYTF; CDR3 DNA: TGTGCCAGCAGCGCAACAGGGTCCTCCTATGGCTACACCTTC
CDR3 length: 15; clone size: NA; V gene: TRBV19; D gene: TRBD1; J gene: TRBJ1-2; CDR3 protein: CASSIRDSINYGYTF; CDR3 DNA: TGTGCCAGTAGTATCCGGGACAGTATTAACTATGGCTACACCTTC
CDR3 length: 16; clone size: NA; V gene: TRBV11-1; D gene: TRBD2; J gene: TRBJ2-3; CDR3 protein: CASSVTSGISTDTQYF; CDR3 DNA: TGTGCCAGCAGCGTCACTAGCGGGATAAGCACAGATACGCAGTATTTT
CDR3 length: 17; clone size: NA; V gene: TRBV6-1; D gene: NA; J gene: TRBJ1-3; CDR3 protein: CASSAAFDRNSGNTIYF; CDR3 DNA: TGTGCCAGCAGTGCTGCATTTGACAGGAACTCTGGAAACACCATATATTTT
CDR3 length: 15; clone size: few; V gene: TRBV25-1; D gene: NA; J gene: TRBJ2-1; CDR3 protein: CASALNSLSYNEQFF; CDR3 DNA: TGTGCCAGCGCACTTAACAGTTTATCCTACAATGAGCAGTTCTTC
CDR3 length: 14; clone size: NA; V gene: TRBV5-4; D gene: NA; J gene: TRBJ2-1; CDR3 protein: CASSLAVRGPEQFF; CDR3 DNA: TGTGCCAGCAGCTTGGCCGTTCGAGGGCCTGAGCAGTTCTTC
CDR3 length: 18; clone size: NA; V gene: TRBV5-1; D gene: TRBD1; J gene: TRBJ1-4; CDR3 protein: CASSSPSPTTGGNEKLFF; CDR3 DNA: TGCGCCAGCAGCTCACCGTCGCCCACGACAGGGGGTAATGAAAAACTGTTTTTT
CDR3 length: 15; clone size: NA; V gene: TRBV5-8; D gene: NA; J gene: TRBJ2-1; CDR3 protein: CASSLEDWPANEQFF; CDR3 DNA: TGTGCCAGCAGCTTGGAGGACTGGCCTGCGAATGAGCAGTTCTTC
CDR3 length: 14; clone size: NA; V gene: TRBV6-5; D gene: NA; J gene: TRBJ2-7; CDR3 protein: CASRASFGRYEQYF; CDR3 DNA: TGTGCCAGCAGAGCTAGCTTCGGGCGGTACGAGCAGTACTTC
CDR3 length: 14; clone size: NA; V gene: TRBV30; D gene: TRBD1; J gene: TRBJ2-7; CDR3 protein: CAWSGGTVSYEQYF; CDR3 DNA: TGTGCCTGGAGTGGAGGGACAGTCAGCTACGAGCAGTACTTC
CDR3 length: 14; clone size: NA; V gene: TRBV6-6; D gene: NA; J gene: TRBJ2-5; CDR3 protein: CASSYPGAQETQYF; CDR3 DNA: TGTGCCAGCAGTTACCCAGGGGCTCAAGAGACCCAGTACTTC
CDR3 length: 17; clone size: NA; V gene: TRBV4-1; D gene: TRBD2; J gene: TRBJ2-1; CDR3 protein: CASSQDSAGARGNEQFF; CDR3 DNA: TGCGCCAGCAGCCAAGATAGCGCGGGAGCTCGGGGCAATGAGCAGTTCTTC
CDR3 length: 11; clone size: NA; V gene: TRBV28; D gene: TRBD2; J gene: TRBJ2-2; CDR3 protein: CAGAGTGELFF; CDR3 DNA: TGTGCCGGAGCGGGAACCGGGGAGCTGTTTTTT